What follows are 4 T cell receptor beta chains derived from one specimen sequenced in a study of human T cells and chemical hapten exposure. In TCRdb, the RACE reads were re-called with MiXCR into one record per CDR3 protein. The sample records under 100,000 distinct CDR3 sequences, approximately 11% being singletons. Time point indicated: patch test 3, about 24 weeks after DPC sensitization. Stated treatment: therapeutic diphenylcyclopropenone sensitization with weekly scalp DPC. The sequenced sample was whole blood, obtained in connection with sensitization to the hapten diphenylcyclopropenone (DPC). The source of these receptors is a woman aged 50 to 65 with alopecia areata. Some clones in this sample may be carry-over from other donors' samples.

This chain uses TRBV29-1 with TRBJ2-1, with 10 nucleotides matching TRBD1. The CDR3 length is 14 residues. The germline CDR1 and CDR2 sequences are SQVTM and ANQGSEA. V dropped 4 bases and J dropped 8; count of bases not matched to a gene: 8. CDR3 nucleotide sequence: TGCAGCGTTGCCCCGGGACAGGGGCGGGATGAGCAGTTCTTC. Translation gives CSVAPGQGRDEQFF.

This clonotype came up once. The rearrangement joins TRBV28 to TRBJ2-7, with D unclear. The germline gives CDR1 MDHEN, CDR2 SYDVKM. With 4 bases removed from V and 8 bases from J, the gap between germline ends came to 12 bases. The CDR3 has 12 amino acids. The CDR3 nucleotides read TGTGCCAGCAGTTCCACAGCGAACAAGCAGTACTTC. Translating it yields CASSSTANKQYF.

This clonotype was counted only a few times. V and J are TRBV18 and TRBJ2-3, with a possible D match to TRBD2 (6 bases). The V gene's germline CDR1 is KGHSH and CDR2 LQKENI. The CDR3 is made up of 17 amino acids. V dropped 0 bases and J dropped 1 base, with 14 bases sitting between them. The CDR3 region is CASSPPLGGGGTDTQYF. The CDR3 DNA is TGTGCCAGCTCACCACCGCTGGGAGGAGGGGGCACAGATACGCAGTATTTT.

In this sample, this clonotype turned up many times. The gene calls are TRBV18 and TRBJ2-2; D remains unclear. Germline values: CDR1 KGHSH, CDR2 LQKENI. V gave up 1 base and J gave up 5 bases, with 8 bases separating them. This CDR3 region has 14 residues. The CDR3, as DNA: TGTGCCAGCTCACCACGTTCCTTTACCGGGGAGCTGTTTTTT. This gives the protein CASSPRSFTGELFF.